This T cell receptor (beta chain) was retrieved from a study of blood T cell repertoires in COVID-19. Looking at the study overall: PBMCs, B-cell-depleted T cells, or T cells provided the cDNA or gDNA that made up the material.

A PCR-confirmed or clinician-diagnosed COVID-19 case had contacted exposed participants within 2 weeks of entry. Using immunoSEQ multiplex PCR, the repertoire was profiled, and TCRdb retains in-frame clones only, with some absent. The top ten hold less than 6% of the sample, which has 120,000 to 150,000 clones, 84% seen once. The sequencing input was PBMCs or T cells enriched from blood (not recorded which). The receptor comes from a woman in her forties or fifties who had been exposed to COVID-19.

The CDR3 sequence is CASRAGRLSYEQYF. DNA of the CDR3: TGTGCCAGCAGAGCGGGACGCCTCTCCTACGAGCAGTACTTC. The V gene is TRBV2, the J gene TRBJ2-7, with 7 positions matching TRBD2. There are 14 residues in the CDR3. V was pared by 6 bases and J by 0 bases, with 5 bases of the junction left unmatched. Per the germline V gene, CDR1 is SNHLY and CDR2 is FYNNEI. The variable domain in full, with the rest retrieved from reference TRBV2 and TRBJ2-7, is EPEVTQTPSHQVTQMGQEVILRCVPISNHLYFYWYRQILGQKVEFLVSFYNNEISEKSEIFDDQFSVERPDGSNFTLKIRSTKLEDSAMYFCASRAGRLSYEQYFGPGTRLTVT.